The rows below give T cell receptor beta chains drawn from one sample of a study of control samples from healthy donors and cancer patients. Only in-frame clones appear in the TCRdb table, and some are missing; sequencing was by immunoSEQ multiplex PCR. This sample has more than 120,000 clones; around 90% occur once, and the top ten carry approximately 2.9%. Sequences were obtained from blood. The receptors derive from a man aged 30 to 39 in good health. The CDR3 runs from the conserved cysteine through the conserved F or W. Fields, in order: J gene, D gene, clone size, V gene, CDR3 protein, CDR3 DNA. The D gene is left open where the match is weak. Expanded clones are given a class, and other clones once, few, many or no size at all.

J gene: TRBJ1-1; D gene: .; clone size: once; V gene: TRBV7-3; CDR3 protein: CASSLGDTLNTEAFF; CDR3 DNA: TGTGCCAGCAGCCTCGGTGATACACTGAACACTGAAGCTTTCTTT
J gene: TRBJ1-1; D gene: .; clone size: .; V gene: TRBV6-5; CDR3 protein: CASRLYRNTEAFF; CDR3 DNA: TGTGCCAGCAGGCTGTACAGGAACACTGAAGCTTTCTTT
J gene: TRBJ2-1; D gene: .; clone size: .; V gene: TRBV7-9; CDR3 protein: CASSLSVGGPLRNEQFF; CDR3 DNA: TGTGCCAGCAGCTTATCGGTGGGGGGCCCTCTTCGCAATGAGCAGTTCTTC
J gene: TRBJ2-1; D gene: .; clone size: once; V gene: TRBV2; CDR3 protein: CASSEEGGPPYNEQFF; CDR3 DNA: TGTGCCAGCAGTGAAGAGGGGGGGCCCCCCTACAATGAGCAGTTCTTC
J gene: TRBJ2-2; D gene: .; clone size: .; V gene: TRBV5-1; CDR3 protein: CASSHLEVGELFF; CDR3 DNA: TGCGCCAGCAGCCATTTAGAGGTCGGGGAGCTGTTTTTT
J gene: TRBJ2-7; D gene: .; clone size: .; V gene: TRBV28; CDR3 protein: CASSLAREQYF; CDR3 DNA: TGTGCCAGCAGTTTAGCCAGAGAGCAGTACTTC
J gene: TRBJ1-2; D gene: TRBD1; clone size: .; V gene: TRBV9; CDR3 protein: CASSYQGQGDYGYTF; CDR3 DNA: TGTGCCAGCAGCTACCAGGGACAGGGGGACTATGGCTACACCTTC
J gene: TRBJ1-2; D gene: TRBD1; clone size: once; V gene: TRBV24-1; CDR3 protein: CATSPGQGYYGYTF; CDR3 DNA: TGTGCCACCAGCCCGGGACAGGGATACTATGGCTACACCTTC
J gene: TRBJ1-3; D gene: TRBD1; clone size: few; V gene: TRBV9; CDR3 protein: CASSVGLGTGRFGNTIYF; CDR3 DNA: TGTGCCAGCAGCGTAGGTTTAGGGACAGGGAGGTTTGGAAACACCATATATTTT
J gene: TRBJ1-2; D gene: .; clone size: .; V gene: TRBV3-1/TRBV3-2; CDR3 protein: CASSLRFYGYTF; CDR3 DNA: TGTGCCAGCAGCCTACGTTTCTATGGCTACACCTTC
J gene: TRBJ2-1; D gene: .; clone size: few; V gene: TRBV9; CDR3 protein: CASSVGDYNEQFF; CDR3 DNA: TGTGCCAGCAGCGTAGGCGACTACAATGAGCAGTTCTTC
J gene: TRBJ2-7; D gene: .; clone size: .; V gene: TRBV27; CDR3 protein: CASSLAGSSYEQYF; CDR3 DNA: TGTGCCAGCAGTTTAGCAGGGAGCTCCTACGAGCAGTACTTC
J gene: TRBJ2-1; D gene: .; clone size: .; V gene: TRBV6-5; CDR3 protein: CASRLRQGTYNEQFF; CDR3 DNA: TGTGCCAGCAGATTAAGGCAGGGAACATACAATGAGCAGTTCTTC
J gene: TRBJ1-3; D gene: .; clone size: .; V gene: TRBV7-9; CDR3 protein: CASSPFLPLSSGNTIYF; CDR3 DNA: TGTGCCAGCAGCCCCTTTCTTCCACTAAGCTCTGGAAACACCATATATTTT
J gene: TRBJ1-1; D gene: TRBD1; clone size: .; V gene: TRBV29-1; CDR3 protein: CSVDRRGAGTGGTEAFF; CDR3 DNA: TGCAGCGTTGACAGAAGAGGGGCCGGGACAGGGGGCACTGAAGCTTTCTTT
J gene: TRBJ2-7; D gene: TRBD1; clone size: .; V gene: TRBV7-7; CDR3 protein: CASSSGQGSRQYF; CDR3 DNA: TGTGCCAGCAGCTCGGGACAGGGCTCGCGGCAGTACTTC
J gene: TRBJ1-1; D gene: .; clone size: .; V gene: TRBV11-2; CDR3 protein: CASSFPDSNMNTEAFF; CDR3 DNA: TGTGCCAGCAGCTTCCCGGACTCGAACATGAACACTGAAGCTTTCTTT
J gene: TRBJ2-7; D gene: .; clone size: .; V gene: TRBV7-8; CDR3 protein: CASSPISQEQYF; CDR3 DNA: TGTGCCAGCAGCCCGATATCGCAAGAGCAGTACTTC
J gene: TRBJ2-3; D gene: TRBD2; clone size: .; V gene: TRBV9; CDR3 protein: CASRTGTSVDF; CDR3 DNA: TGTGCCAGCAGAACCGGGACTAGCGTAGATTTT
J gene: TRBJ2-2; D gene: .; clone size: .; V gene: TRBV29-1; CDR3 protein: CSVWGLLDTGELFF; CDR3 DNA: TGCAGCGTTTGGGGGCTCTTGGACACCGGGGAGCTGTTTTTT
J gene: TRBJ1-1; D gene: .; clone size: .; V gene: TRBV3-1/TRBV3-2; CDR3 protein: CASSQAYRGAEAFF; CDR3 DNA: TGTGCCAGCAGCCAAGCTTATCGGGGGGCTGAAGCTTTCTTT
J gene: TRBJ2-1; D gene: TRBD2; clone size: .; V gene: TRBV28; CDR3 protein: CASTVHQAGGYNEQFF; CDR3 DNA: TGTGCCAGCACCGTCCATCAAGCGGGGGGTTACAATGAGCAGTTCTTC
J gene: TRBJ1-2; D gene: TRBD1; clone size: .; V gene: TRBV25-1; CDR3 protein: CASSDGQGANYGYTF; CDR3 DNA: TGTGCCAGCAGTGATGGTCAGGGGGCCAACTATGGCTACACCTTC
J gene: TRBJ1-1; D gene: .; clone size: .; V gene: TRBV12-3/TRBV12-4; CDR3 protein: CASSFGGSEAFF; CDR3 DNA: TGTGCCAGCAGTTTTGGGGGGAGTGAAGCTTTCTTT
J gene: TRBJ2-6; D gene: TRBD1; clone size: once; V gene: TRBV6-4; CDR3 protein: CASSDSGTGVHSGANVLTF; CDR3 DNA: TGTGCCAGCAGTGACTCGGGGACAGGGGTCCACTCTGGGGCCAACGTCCTGACTTTC
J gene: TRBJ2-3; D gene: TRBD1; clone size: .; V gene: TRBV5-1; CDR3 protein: CASRLTGGRVDTQYF; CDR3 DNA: TGCGCCAGCCGACTTACAGGGGGCAGGGTAGATACGCAGTATTTT
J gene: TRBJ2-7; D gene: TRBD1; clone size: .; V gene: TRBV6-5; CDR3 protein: CASRRDSAYEQYF; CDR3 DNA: TGTGCCAGCAGACGGGACAGCGCCTACGAGCAGTACTTC
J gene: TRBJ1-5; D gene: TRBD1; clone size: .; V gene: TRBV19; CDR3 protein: CASSDTGEPQHF; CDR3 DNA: TGTGCCAGTAGCGATACAGGGGAGCCCCAGCATTTT
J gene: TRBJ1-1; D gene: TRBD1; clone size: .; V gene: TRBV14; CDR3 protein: CASSQGGSDRASTEAFF; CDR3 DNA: TGTGCCAGCAGCCAAGGAGGCTCGGACAGGGCGAGCACTGAAGCTTTCTTT
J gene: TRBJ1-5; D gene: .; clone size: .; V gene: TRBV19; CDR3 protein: CASMGGWSRNQPQHF; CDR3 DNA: TGTGCCAGTATGGGGGGGTGGTCTAGAAATCAGCCCCAGCATTTT
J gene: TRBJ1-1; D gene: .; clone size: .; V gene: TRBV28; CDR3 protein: CASTLRSRGAEAFF; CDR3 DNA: TGTGCCAGCACCCTCCGGAGCAGGGGCGCTGAAGCTTTCTTT
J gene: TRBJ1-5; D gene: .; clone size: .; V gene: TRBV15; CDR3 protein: CATSRDEGGVINQPQHF; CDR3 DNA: TGTGCCACCAGCAGAGATGAGGGGGGGGTCATCAATCAGCCCCAGCATTTT
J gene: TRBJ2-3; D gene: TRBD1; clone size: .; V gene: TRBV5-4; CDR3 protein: CASLQGGTDTQYF; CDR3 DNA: TGTGCCAGCCTCCAGGGGGGCACAGATACGCAGTATTTT
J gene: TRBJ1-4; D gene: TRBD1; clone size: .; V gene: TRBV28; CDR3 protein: CASRPGTGTTNEKLFF; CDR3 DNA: TGTGCCAGCAGGCCCGGGACAGGAACAACTAATGAAAAACTGTTTTTT
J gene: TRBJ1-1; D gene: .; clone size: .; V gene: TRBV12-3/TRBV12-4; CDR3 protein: CASSITGTQAFF; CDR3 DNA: TGTGCCAGCAGCATAACCGGGACACAAGCTTTCTTT
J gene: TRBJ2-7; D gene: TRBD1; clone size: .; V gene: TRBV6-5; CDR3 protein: CASEMSGTGGYEQYF; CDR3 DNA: TGTGCCAGCGAGATGTCCGGGACAGGGGGCTACGAGCAGTACTTC
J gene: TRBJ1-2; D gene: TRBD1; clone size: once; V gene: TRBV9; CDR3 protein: CASSVSTGDLVYGYTF; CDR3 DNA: TGTGCCAGCAGCGTATCCACAGGGGATCTCGTCTATGGCTACACCTTC
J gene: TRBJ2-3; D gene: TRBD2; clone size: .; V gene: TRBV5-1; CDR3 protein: CASELAGGTDTQYF; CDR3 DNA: TGCGCCAGCGAACTAGCGGGGGGCACAGATACGCAGTATTTT
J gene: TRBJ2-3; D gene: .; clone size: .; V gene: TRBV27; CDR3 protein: CASSSTGTRTDTQYF; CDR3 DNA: TGTGCCAGCAGTTCGACAGGCACTAGGACAGATACGCAGTATTTT
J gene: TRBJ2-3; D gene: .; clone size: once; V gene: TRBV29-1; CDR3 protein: CSVVSSRGRTGTDTQYF; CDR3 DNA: TGCAGCGTTGTCTCTTCCCGGGGCAGGACTGGCACAGATACGCAGTATTTT
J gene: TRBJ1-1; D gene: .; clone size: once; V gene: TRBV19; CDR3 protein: CASSVKVNTEAFF; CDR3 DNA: TGTGCCAGTAGTGTCAAGGTGAACACTGAAGCTTTCTTT
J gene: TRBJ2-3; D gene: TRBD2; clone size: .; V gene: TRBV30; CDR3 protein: CAWSQSGGLADTQYF; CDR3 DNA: TGTGCCTGGAGTCAAAGCGGGGGGCTTGCAGATACGCAGTATTTT
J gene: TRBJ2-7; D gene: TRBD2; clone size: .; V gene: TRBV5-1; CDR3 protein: CASSLSRGGGYEQYF; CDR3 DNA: TGCGCCAGCAGCCTCTCGAGGGGCGGGGGGTACGAGCAGTACTTC
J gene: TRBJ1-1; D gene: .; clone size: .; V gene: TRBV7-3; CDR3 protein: CASSPGPAMNTEAFF; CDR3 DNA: TGTGCCAGCAGCCCCGGCCCGGCCATGAACACTGAAGCTTTCTTT
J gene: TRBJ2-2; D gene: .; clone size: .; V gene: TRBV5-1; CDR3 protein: CASSFAGGELFF; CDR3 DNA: TGCGCCAGCAGCTTTGCGGGCGGGGAGCTGTTTTTT
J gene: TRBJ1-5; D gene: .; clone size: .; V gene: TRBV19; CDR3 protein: CASSIQGGNQPQHF; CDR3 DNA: TGTGCCAGTAGTATCCAGGGTGGTAATCAGCCCCAGCATTTT
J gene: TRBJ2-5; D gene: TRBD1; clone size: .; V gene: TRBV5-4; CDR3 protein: CASSLGDRAGETQYF; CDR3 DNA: TGTGCCAGCAGCTTGGGGGACAGGGCGGGAGAGACCCAGTACTTC